This T cell receptor beta chain was found in a study of blood T cells in healthy people across ages. Primers used in a second PCR of about 7 to 12 cycles were a sample-barcoded 5' primer and a J-beta primer mix. CDR3-containing paired-end reads numbering at least 2.5 million came from each sample. TCRdb recomputed calls from the 5' RACE reads with MiXCR, one row per CDR3 protein. The data contain some 1.5 million distinct CDR3 sequences, 28% of them singletons. There are 15 residues in the CDR3. CDR1 is SGDLS, CDR2 YYNGEE, per germline. Details on this clonotype: Compared with germline, one end of the junction differs, possibly owing to a read error.

This rearrangement joins TRBV9 to TRBJ2-5, with D perhaps matching TRBD2 (5 bases). What was sequenced was blood. The origin of this receptor is a woman in her thirties in good health. The CDR3 spells CAGSVGAAETGTQYF. CDR3 DNA: TGTGCCGGCAGCGTAGGTGCAGCGGAGACGGGAACCCAGTACTTC.